The present T cell receptor beta chain was sequenced within a study of control samples from healthy donors and cancer patients. The CDR3 consists of 14 residues. Trimming cost V 7 bases and J 0 bases, with 14 bases left between them. Germline values: CDR1 SQVTM, CDR2 ANQGSEA. This clone was observed once. Profiled with immunoSEQ multiplex PCR; TCRdb holds only in-frame clones, not every one. The table shows around 190,000 clones, with around 94% occurring only once. The sequencing sample was made of blood. This receptor was taken from a man aged 25 to 45 in good health. V gene TRBV29-1 combines with J gene TRBJ2-3; D is perhaps TRBD2 (6 bases). The CDR3 DNA reads TGCAGCGGAACAGGCGGGGACAGCACAGATACGCAGTATTTT. This sequence encodes CSGTGGDSTDTQYF.